The 30 T cell receptor beta chains below come from one sample, sequenced in a study of T cells after yellow fever vaccination. TCRdb re-called the 5' RACE reads with MiXCR, one entry per CDR3 protein. The sample comprises around 310,000 distinct CDR3 sequences, 3.6% of which are singletons, and 20% to 30% rests with the top ten. The sample was PBMCs, taken on the day of the yellow fever booster vaccination. The receptor set was obtained from a man aged 18 to 30 who received the YFV17D yellow fever vaccine.

This clonotype came up once. The chain uses TRBV10-3 and TRBJ1-2; D unclear. In germline, CDR1 is ENHRY, CDR2 SYGVKD. Trimming took off 7 bases at V and 0 bases at J, with 15 bases between the two ends. CDR3 size: 15 residues. Here the CDR3 DNA reads TGTGCCATCAATACCGCGGACCAAACTAACTATGGCTACACCTTC. It specifies CAINTADQTNYGYTF.

The chain uses TRBV20-1 and TRBJ2-7; D is ambiguous. Germline assignment: CDR1 DFQATT and CDR2 SNEGSKA (reference sequence). The CDR3 runs to 11 residues. V was trimmed by 1 base and J by 3 bases, leaving 4 bases between them. CDR3 protein: CSARGIYEQYV. As DNA, the CDR3 is TGCAGTGCTAGAGGGATCTACGAGCAGTACGTC.

This clonotype appeared many times. V is TRBV5-1 and J is TRBJ2-1; 8 bases match TRBD1. Germline CDR1 and CDR2: SGHRS and YFSETQ. The CDR3 runs to 14 residues. For the CDR3, the DNA is TGCGCTAGCTCTTGGCAGGGGGCAAGGGATGAGCAGTTCTTC. It translates to CASSWQGARDEQFF.

This clonotype was seen repeatedly, ten times or more. The chain employs TRBV7-9 and TRBJ2-5, with no clear D. Trimming removed 3 bases at V and 2 bases at J, with 10 bases between. From germline, CDR1 is SEHNR and CDR2 FQNEAQ (reference sequence). There are 14 residues in the CDR3. This CDR3 is CASSLVHGQETQYF. CDR3 in DNA: TGTGCCAGCAGCTTGGTGCACGGGCAAGAGACCCAGTACTTC.

This clonotype was counted between two and nine times. The chain employs TRBV4-1 and TRBJ2-7; D assignment may be TRBD1 or TRBD2 (5 bases each). In germline, CDR1 is MGHRA, CDR2 YSYEKL. Trimming removed 1 base from V and 4 bases from J, with 11 bases in between. The length of the CDR3 is 14 residues. The CDR3 DNA reads TGCGCCAGCAGCCAAGCCCCGGGACCTTACGAGCAGTACTTC. Translation: CASSQAPGPYEQYF.

This clonotype was detected ten times or more. The chain links TRBV10-3 to TRBJ2-7, with 7 bases fitting TRBD1. V trimming: 4 bases; J trimming: 0 bases; junction bases outside the gene matches: 6. Germline values: CDR1 ENHRY, CDR2 SYGVKD. The CDR3 length is 15 residues. CDR3 coding DNA: TGTGCCATCAGTGGGGGACAGTTAATCTCCTACGAGCAGTACTTC. This encodes CAISGGQLISYEQYF.

As for this clonotype: Its ends do not fully match the called genes, so a read error is possible. The chain employs TRBV12-3 or TRBV12-4 and TRBJ2-1, with 7 bases identical to TRBD2. This CDR3 has 14 amino acids. For the CDR3, the DNA is TGTGCCAGCTGTGAGCGGGGAATACACAATGAGCAGTTATTC. Amino acid sequence: CASCERGIHNEQLF.

Many counts were recorded for this clonotype. The gene calls are TRBV10-2 and TRBJ1-6, with 10 nucleotides matching TRBD1. Germline V lookup: CDR1 WSHSY, CDR2 SAAADI. Trimming took 8 bases from V and 12 from J; bases not matched to a gene: 10. The CDR3 is made up of 14 amino acids. CDR3 protein: CASVGDRGWGPLHF. The CDR3 nucleotides read TGCGCCAGCGTCGGGGACAGGGGTTGGGGACCCCTCCACTTT.

This clonotype was counted many times. The V gene is TRBV9, the J gene TRBJ2-3, with a weak D call TRBD2 (5 bases). The CDR3 runs to 13 residues. Trimming removed 0 bases at V and 6 bases at J, with 8 bases between. CDR1 and CDR2 (germline): SGDLS, YYNGEE. The CDR3 loop is CASSVGGIDTQYF. DNA for the CDR3: TGTGCCAGCAGCGTAGGAGGGATTGATACGCAGTATTTT.

At least ten counts were recorded for this clonotype. The CDR3 region has the DNA TGCGCCAGCAGCTTCGGAGGGGACCGAGAGACCCAGTACTTC. It codes for CASSFGGDRETQYF. The V and J genes are TRBV5-1 and TRBJ2-5; TRBD2 is a possible D gene (6 bases). This CDR3 spans 14 amino acids. Germline V gene data show CDR1 as SGHRS and CDR2 as YFSETQ. V was cut by 2 bases and J by 4 bases, with 12 bases left in between.

This clonotype was observed a few times. In DNA form, the CDR3 reads TGTGCCAGCAGCCCCCTCGCTAGAGAGACCCAGTACTTC. Translated, it gives CASSPLARETQYF. This chain joins TRBV6-2 or TRBV6-3 and TRBJ2-5; D is uncertain. Germline CDR1 and CDR2: MNHEY and SVGEGT. The CDR3 covers 13 residues. The germline V and J ends were trimmed by 6 bases and 4 bases, with 12 bases remaining between them.

V gene TRBV5-1 combines with J gene TRBJ1-5, with D tentatively TRBD1 (6 bases). There are 15 residues in the CDR3. The V gene lost 2 bases and the J gene lost 2 bases, with 11 bases spanning the gap. CDR1 SGHRS and CDR2 YFSETQ come from the germline V gene. CDR3 nucleotides: TGCGCCAGCAGCTTCGCAGGGGAAGGCAATCAGCCCCAGCATTTT. Translated, it gives CASSFAGEGNQPQHF.

The chain joins TRBV19 to TRBJ1-1, with D uncertain. This CDR3 is 13 amino acids long. Trimming shortened V by 8 bases and J by 0 bases, and 10 bases separated the two germline ends. Germline V gene lookup returns CDR1 LNHDA and CDR2 SQIVND (reference sequence). DNA of the CDR3: TGTGCCAGTCGGCCGCACGTGAACACTGAAGCTTTCTTT. This encodes CASRPHVNTEAFF.

This clonotype turned up a few times. This chain links TRBV7-8 with TRBJ2-5; D ambiguous. Trimming shortened V by 0 bases and J by 5 bases, and 13 bases separated the two germline ends. CDR3 size: 15 residues. Per germline, CDR1 SGHVS and CDR2 FQNEAQ. CDR3 sequence: CASSLARLRRETQYF. In nucleotides, the CDR3 is TGTGCCAGCAGCTTAGCCCGGCTTCGACGGGAGACCCAGTACTTC.

This clonotype has just a few counts. The rearrangement uses TRBV29-1 and TRBJ2-5; D gene unclear. There are 17 residues in the CDR3. Germline assignment: CDR1 SQVTM and CDR2 ANQGSEA. V shed 1 base and J shed 1 base, with 19 bases lying between them. The CDR3 nucleotides read TGCAGCGTTGAAGTGATCTACTCCCACGGGTCCCAAGAGACCCAGTACTTC. It codes for CSVEVIYSHGSQETQYF.

V gene TRBV5-1 combines with J gene TRBJ2-1, with D unresolved. V lost 4 bases to trimming and J lost 9 bases, with 17 bases between them. Per germline, CDR1 SGHRS and CDR2 YFSETQ. The CDR3 spans 14 residues. The CDR3 region is CASSVGRELGEQFF. CDR3 coding DNA: TGCGCCAGCAGCGTAGGGCGAGAATTGGGTGAGCAGTTCTTC.

This chain connects TRBV20-1 to TRBJ1-4; TRBD1 matches at 10 bases. V lost 5 bases, J lost 0 bases, and 3 bases stayed unmatched. The CDR3 runs to 15 residues. CDR1 and CDR2 from the germline V gene are DFQATT and SNEGSKA (reference sequence). CDR3 sequence: CSAGGQGATNEKLFF. The CDR3 nucleotides read TGCAGTGCTGGCGGACAGGGGGCAACTAATGAAAAACTGTTTTTT.

This clonotype was seen a few times. The CDR3 nucleotides read TGTGCCAGCAGCTTAGCAACCGGGACAGAAGGCTACGAGCAGTACTTC. The encoded protein is CASSLATGTEGYEQYF. The rearrangement uses TRBV7-6 and TRBJ2-7, with 7 bases that match TRBD1. This CDR3 comprises 16 residues. Germline CDR1 reads SGHVS; CDR2 reads FNYEAQ. V shed 0 bases and J 3 bases; nucleotides not matched to a gene: 8.

With regard to this clonotype: A much larger clonotype is one base distant, so this may be a read error. The chain recombines TRBV6-2 or TRBV6-3 with TRBJ2-5; no reliable D call. CDR1 MNHEY and CDR2 SVGEGT come from the germline V gene. Trimming removed 2 bases at V and 2 bases at J, with 15 bases between. This CDR3 has 16 amino acids. The CDR3 protein is CASSYPAWGLQETQYF. DNA for the CDR3: TGTGCCAGCAGTTACCCGGCGTGGGGTCTTCAAGAGACCCAGTACTTC.

This clonotype came up a few times. The V call is TRBV25-1, the J call TRBJ2-1, with D unclear. V lost 5 bases and J lost 9, with 11 bases in between. The CDR3 sequence is 12 residues long. Germline V gene sequence: CDR1 MGHDK, CDR2 SYGVNS. CDR3 sequence: CASSTAFGEQFF. In DNA form, the CDR3 reads TGTGCCAGCAGTACAGCGTTTGGTGAGCAGTTCTTC.

This clonotype was recorded at least ten times. The chain carries TRBV12-3 or TRBV12-4 and TRBJ2-1; TRBD1 is a possible D gene (6 bases). Deletions cut 3 bases from V and 5 bases from J, with 11 bases between. This CDR3 has 14 amino acids. CDR3 in DNA: TGTGCCAGCAGTTTTTACAGGGCCAACAATGAGCAGTTCTTC. Protein product: CASSFYRANNEQFF.

In this sample, this clonotype turned up many times. The V gene is TRBV5-1, the J gene TRBJ2-3; 8 nucleotides match TRBD1. The J segment lost 0 bases and the V segment lost 7 bases, leaving 1 base of the junction unmatched. From germline, CDR1 is SGHRS and CDR2 YFSETQ. This CDR3 region has 13 residues. The CDR3 is CASGTGSTDTQYF. CDR3 coding DNA: TGCGCCAGCGGGACAGGCAGCACAGATACGCAGTATTTT.

The V gene is TRBV21-1, the J gene TRBJ2-7; the table's D call TRBD1 went unverified against the DNA. TRBV21-1 is flagged as a pseudogene. The CDR3 loop spans 14 amino acids. In nucleotides, the CDR3 is TGTGCCAGCAGCAATGAGACAGGGGCGCGGGAGCAGTACGTC. Translation gives CASSNETGAREQYV.

This clonotype showed up just a few times. The V and J genes are TRBV13 and TRBJ2-7; D is possibly TRBD1 (6 bases). The CDR3 spans 15 residues. V lost 0 bases and J 2 bases, leaving 11 bases between the germline ends. CDR1 PRHDT and CDR2 FYEKMQ come from the germline V gene (reference sequence). CDR3 amino acids: CASSLGKGHTYEQYF. The CDR3, as DNA: TGTGCCAGCAGCTTAGGCAAGGGACATACCTACGAGCAGTACTTC.

The chain couples TRBV5-1 to TRBJ1-1, with D tentatively TRBD1 (6 bases). The V end was cut by 2 bases, the J end by 4 bases, with 12 bases between. Germline CDR1 is SGHRS and CDR2 is YFSETQ. The length of the CDR3 is 14 residues. The CDR3 DNA reads as TGCGCCAGCAGCTTACAGGGAGCTCGCACTGAAGCTTTCTTT. Amino acid sequence: CASSLQGARTEAFF.

This clonotype was found many times. The rearrangement joins TRBV29-1 to TRBJ2-3; the match to TRBD2 covers 9 bases. The CDR3 covers 16 residues. Looked up from germline, CDR1 is SQVTM and CDR2 is ANQGSEA. Germline trimming cut 3 bases from V and 0 bases from J; bases unmatched to any gene: 7. The CDR3 region has the DNA TGCAGCGTTGATCGGCTAGCGGGGCAGAGCACAGATACGCAGTATTTT. As protein: CSVDRLAGQSTDTQYF.

Regarding this clonotype: Possible read error: a much larger clone is one base away. This rearrangement joins TRBV5-1 to TRBJ1-2, with D unclear. The CDR3 loop spans 13 amino acids. Germline CDR1 and CDR2: SGHRS and YFSETQ. Here the CDR3 reads CASSGDGNFGYTF. The CDR3 bases are TGCGCCAGCAGTGGGGATGGGAACTTTGGCTACACCTTC.

This clonotype was seen many times. The chain recombines TRBV6-6 with TRBJ1-1; tentative D call: TRBD1 (5 bases). The CDR3 contains 11 residues. Germline CDR1 and CDR2: MNHNY and SVGAGI (reference sequence). Trimming cost V 8 bases and J 3 bases, with 7 bases left between them. DNA for the CDR3: TGTGCCAGCGGGACGGACACTGAAGCTTTCTTT. Its protein is CASGTDTEAFF.

The chain carries TRBV9 and TRBJ2-6, with a tentative D call TRBD1 (5 bases). V lost 0 bases, J lost 4 bases, and 14 bases lay in between. The germline V gene encodes CDR1 SGDLS and CDR2 YYNGEE. The CDR3 is 17 amino acids. The CDR3 protein is CASSVDWGAWGANVLTF. CDR3 nucleotide sequence: TGTGCCAGCAGCGTAGATTGGGGCGCGTGGGGGGCCAACGTCCTGACTTTC.

In DNA, the CDR3 is TGTGCCAGCAGCTCATCCGGGACAAGGGGCGCAGATACGCAGTATTTT. It encodes CASSSSGTRGADTQYF. The chain uses TRBV7-9 and TRBJ2-3; possibly TRBD1 for D (6 bases). The CDR3 runs 16 residues. V lost 4 bases, J lost 4 bases, and 18 bases lay in between. Germline-derived CDR1 and CDR2 are SEHNR and FQNEAQ (reference sequence).